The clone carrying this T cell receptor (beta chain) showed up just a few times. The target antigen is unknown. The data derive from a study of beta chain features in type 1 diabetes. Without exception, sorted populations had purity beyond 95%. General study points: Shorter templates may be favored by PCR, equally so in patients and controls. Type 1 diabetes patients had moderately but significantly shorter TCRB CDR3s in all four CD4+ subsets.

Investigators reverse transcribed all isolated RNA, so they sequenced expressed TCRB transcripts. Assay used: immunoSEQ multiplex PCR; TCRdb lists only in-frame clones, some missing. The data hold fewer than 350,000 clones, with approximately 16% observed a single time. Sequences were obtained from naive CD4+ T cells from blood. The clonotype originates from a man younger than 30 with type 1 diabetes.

As DNA, the CDR3 is TGCGCCAGCAGCAACACTATGGAGACCCAGTACTTC. This gives the protein CASSNTMETQYF. This chain uses TRBV5-1 with TRBJ2-5; D remains ambiguous. The ends were cut back, 4 bases at V and 5 bases at J, with 9 bases in the middle. The CDR3 has 12 amino acids. Germline V CDR1 and CDR2: SGHRS, YFSETQ. Looking up the rest from reference TRBV5-1 and TRBJ2-5 gives the full variable domain: KAGVTQTPRYLIKTRGQQVTLSCSPISGHRSVSWYQQTPGQGLQFLFEYFSETQRNKGNFPGRFSGRQFSNSRSEMNVSTLELGDSALYLCASSNTMETQYFGPGTRLLVL.